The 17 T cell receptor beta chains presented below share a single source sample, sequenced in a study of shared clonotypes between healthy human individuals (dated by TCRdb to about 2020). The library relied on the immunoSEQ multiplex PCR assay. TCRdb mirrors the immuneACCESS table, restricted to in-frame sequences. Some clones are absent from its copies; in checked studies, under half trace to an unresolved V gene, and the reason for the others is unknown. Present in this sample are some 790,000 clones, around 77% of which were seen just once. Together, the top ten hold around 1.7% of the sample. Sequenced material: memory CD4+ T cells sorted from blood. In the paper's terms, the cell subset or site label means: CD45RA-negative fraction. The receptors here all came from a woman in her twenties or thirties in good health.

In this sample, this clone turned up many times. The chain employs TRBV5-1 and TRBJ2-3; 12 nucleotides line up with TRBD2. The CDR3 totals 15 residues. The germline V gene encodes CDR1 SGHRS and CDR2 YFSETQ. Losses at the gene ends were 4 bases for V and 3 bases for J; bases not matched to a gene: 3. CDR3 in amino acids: CASSTTSGRTDTQYF. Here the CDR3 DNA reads TGCGCCAGCAGCACGACTAGCGGGAGAACAGATACGCAGTATTTT.

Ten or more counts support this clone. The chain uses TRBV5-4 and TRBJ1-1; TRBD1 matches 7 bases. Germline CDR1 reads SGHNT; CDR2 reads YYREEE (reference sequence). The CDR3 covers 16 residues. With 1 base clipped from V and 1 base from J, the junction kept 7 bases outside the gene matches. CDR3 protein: CASSLQNRGENTEAFF. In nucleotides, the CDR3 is TGTGCCAGCAGCTTGCAAAACAGGGGAGAGAACACTGAAGCTTTCTTT.

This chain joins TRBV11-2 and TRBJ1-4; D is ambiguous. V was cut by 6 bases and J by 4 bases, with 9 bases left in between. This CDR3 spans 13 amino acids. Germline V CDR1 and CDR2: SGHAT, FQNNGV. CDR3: CASRRTVNEKLFF. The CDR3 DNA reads TGTGCCAGCAGGAGGACGGTTAATGAAAAACTGTTTTTT.

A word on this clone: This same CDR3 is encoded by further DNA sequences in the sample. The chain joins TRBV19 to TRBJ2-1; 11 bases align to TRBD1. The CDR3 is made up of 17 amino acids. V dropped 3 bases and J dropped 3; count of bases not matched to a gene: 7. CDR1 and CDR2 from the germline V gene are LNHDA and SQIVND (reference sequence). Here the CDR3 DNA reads TGTGCCAGTAGTATTGCAACCGGGACAGGGGGCTACAATGAGCAGTTCTTC. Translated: CASSIATGTGGYNEQFF.

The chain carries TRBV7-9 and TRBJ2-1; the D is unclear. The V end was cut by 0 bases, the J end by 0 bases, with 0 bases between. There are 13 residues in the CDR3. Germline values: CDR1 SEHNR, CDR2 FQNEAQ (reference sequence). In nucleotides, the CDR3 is TGTGCCAGCAGCTTAGCCTCCTACAATGAGCAGTTCTTC. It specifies CASSLASYNEQFF.

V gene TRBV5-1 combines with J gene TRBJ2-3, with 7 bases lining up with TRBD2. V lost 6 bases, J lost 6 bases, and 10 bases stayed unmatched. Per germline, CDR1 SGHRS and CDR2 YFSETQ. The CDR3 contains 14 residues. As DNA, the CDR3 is TGCGCCAGCAACCCAGCGGGAACGATGGATACGCAGTATTTT. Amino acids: CASNPAGTMDTQYF.

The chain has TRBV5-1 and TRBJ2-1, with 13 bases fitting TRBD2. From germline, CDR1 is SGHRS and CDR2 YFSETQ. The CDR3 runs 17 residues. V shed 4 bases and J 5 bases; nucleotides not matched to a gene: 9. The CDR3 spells CASSAGGLAGADNEQFF. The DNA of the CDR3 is TGCGCCAGCAGCGCGGGAGGACTAGCGGGAGCGGACAATGAGCAGTTCTTC.

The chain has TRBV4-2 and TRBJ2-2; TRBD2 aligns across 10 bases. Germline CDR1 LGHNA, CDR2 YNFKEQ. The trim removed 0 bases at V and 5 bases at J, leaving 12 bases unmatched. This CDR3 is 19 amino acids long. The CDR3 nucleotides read TGTGCCAGCAGCCAAGAGGTGTCTAGCGGGAGTTCAAGAACCGGGGAGCTGTTTTTT. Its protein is CASSQEVSSGSSRTGELFF.

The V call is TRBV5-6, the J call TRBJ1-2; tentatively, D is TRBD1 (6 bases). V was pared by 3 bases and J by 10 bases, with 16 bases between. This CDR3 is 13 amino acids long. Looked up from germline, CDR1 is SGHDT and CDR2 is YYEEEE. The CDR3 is CASSYLSTGDYTF. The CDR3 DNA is TGTGCCAGCAGCTACCTATCGACAGGTGACTACACCTTC.

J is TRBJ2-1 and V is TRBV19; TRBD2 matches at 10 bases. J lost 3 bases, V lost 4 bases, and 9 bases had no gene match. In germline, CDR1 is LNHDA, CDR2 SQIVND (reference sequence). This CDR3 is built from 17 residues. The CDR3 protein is CASSKSSGRPSYNEQFF. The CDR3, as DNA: TGTGCCAGTAGTAAGTCTAGCGGGAGACCTAGCTACAATGAGCAGTTCTTC. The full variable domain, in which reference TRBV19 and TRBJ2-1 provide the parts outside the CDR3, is DGGITQSPKYLFRKEGQNVTLSCEQNLNHDAMYWYRQDPGQGLRLIYYSQIVNDFQKGDIAEGYSVSREKKESFPLTVTSAQKNPTAFYLCASSKSSGRPSYNEQFFGPGTRLTVL.

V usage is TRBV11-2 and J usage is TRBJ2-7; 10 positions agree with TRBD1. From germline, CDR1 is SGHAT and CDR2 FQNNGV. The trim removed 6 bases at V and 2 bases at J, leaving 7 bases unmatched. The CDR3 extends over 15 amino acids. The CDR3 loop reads CASRQPGTGAYEQYF. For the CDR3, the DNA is TGTGCCAGCAGGCAACCCGGGACAGGGGCCTACGAGCAGTACTTC.

The CDR3 is CASSPGFTEAFF. The CDR3 DNA reads as TGTGCCAGTAGTCCCGGGTTCACTGAAGCTTTCTTT. The rearrangement joins TRBV19 to TRBJ1-1; D call uncertain. The germline V and J ends were trimmed by 5 bases and 4 bases, with 8 bases remaining between them. The CDR3 is 12 residues long. Germline CDR1 and CDR2: LNHDA and SQIVND (reference sequence).

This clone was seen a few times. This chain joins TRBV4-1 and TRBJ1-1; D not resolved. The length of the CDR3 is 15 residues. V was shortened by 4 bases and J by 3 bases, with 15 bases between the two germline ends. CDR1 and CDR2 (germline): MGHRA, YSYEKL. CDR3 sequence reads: CASSLSSLRHTEAFF. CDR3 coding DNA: TGCGCCAGCAGCCTTTCGAGCCTCCGGCACACTGAAGCTTTCTTT.

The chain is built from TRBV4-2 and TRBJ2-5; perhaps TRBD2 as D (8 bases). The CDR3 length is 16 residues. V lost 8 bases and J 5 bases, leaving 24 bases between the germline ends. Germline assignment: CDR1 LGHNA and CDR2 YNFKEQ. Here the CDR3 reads CASHRGTGGGLETQYF. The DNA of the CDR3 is TGTGCCAGCCACCGGGGGACGGGAGGGGGCCTGGAGACCCAGTACTTC.

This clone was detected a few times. The CDR3 sequence: CASSTGLAGASEQFF. Written as DNA, the CDR3 is TGCGCCAGCAGCACGGGACTAGCGGGAGCCAGTGAGCAGTTCTTC. The rearrangement joins TRBV5-1 to TRBJ2-1; 14 bases are a match to TRBD2. Germline CDR1 and CDR2: SGHRS and YFSETQ. This CDR3 is built from 15 residues. The junction had 6 bases not matched to a gene; V was cut back by 4 bases and J by 9 bases.

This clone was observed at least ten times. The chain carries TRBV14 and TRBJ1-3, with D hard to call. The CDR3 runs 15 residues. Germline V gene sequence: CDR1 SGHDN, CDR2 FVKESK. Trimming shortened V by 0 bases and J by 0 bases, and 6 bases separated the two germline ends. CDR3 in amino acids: CASSQEVYSGNTIYF. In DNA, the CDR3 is TGTGCCAGCAGCCAAGAAGTTTACTCTGGAAACACCATATATTTT.

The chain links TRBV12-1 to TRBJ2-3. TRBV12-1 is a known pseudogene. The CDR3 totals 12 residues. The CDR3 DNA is TGTGCCAGCAGCCCCCGATTGGATACGCAGTATTTT. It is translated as CASSPRLDTQYF.